This TCR beta chain was profiled in a study of blood T cell repertoires in COVID-19. As for the study in general: Acute-phase and convalescent COVID-19 samples originated in the United States, Italy and Spain.

The CDR3 is made up of 15 amino acids. Germline V gene data show CDR1 as MGHRA and CDR2 as YSYEKL. The ends lost 4 bases at V and 1 base at J; junction bases unmatched: 4. Original methodology: Amplifying reference gene primers gave estimates of nucleated cell counts. Produced via immunoSEQ multiplex PCR; TCRdb's table is partial and in-frame only. The DNA gave D and trimming, while V, J and clone size come from that table. The sample has under 75,000 clones; around 88% are singletons. The sample comprised peripheral blood. This chain joins TRBV4-1 and TRBJ1-2; TRBD1 matches 9 bases. The sequence was obtained from a woman of 80 years or more with active COVID-19. The CDR3 DNA reads TGCGCCAGCAGCCTCGGACAGGGGTTTAACTATGGCTACACCTTC. This encodes CASSLGQGFNYGYTF.